This T cell receptor (beta chain) was identified during a study of neoadjuvant anti-PD-1 for oral cavity cancer. The table lists this clone with a count of one. Sequenced by immunoSEQ multiplex PCR; TCRdb stores in-frame clones only, minus some. Here the sample spans about 61,000 clones, more than 65% being singletons. With 0 bases removed from V and 5 bases from J, the gap between germline ends came to 5 bases. The CDR3 is made up of 12 amino acids. Germline-derived CDR1 and CDR2 are SGDLS and YYNGEE. This TCR was sampled from a person between 35 and 79 years old with oral cavity squamous cell carcinoma. Specimen: PBMCs, collected before nivolumab (anti-PD-1) treatment. This chain connects TRBV9 to TRBJ2-5; D not certain. CDR3 protein: CASSVEMETQYF. The CDR3 DNA is TGTGCCAGCAGCGTAGAAATGGAGACCCAGTACTTC.